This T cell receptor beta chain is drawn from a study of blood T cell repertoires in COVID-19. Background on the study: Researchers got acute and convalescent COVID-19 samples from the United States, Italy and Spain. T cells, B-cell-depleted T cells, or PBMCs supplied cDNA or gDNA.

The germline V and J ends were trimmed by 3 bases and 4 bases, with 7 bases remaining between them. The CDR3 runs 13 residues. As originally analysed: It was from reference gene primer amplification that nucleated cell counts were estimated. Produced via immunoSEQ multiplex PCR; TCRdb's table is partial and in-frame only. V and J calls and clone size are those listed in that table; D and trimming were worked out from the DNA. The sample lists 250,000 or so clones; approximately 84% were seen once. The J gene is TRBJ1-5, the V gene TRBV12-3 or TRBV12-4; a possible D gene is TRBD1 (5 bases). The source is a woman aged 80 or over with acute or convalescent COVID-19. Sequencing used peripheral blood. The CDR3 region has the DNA TGTGCCAGCAGTTTGGGGCTTAATCAGCCCCAGCATTTT. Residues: CASSLGLNQPQHF.